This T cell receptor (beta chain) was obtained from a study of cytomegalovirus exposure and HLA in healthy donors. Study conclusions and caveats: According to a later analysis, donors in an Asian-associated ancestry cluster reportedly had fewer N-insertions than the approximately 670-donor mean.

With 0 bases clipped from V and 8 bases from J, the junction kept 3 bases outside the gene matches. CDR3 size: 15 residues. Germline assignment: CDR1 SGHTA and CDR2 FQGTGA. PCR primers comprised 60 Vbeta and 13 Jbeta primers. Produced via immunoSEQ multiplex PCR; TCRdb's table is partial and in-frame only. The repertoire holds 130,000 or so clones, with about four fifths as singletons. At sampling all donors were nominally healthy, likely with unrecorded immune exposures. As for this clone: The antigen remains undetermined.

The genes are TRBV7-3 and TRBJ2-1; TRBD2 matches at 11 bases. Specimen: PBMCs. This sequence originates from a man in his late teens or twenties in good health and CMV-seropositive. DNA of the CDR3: TGTGCCAGCAGCTTAACTAGCGGGAGGGCCTATGAGCAGTTCTTC. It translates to CASSLTSGRAYEQFF.